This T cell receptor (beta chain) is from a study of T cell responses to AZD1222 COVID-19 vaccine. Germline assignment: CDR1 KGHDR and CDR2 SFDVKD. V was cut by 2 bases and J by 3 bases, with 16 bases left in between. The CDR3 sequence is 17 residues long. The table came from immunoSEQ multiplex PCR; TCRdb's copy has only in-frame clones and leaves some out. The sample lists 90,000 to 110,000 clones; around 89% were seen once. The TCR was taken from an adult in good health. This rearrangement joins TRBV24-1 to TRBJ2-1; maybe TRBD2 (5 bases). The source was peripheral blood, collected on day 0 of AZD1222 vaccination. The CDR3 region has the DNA TGTGCCACCAGTGATTCGCCTAGCAAAGGAAGCTACAATGAGCAGTTCTTC. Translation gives CATSDSPSKGSYNEQFF.